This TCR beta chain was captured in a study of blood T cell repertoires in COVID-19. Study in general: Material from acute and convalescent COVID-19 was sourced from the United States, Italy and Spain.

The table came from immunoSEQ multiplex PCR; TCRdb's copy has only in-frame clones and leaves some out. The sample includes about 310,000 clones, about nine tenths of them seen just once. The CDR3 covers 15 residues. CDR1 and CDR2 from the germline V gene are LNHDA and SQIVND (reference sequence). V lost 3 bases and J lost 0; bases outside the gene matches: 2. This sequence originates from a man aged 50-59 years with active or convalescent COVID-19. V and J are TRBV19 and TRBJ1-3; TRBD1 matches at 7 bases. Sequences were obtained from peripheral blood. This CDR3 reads CASSIGTASGNTIYF. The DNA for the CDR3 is TGTGCCAGTAGTATTGGGACAGCCTCTGGAAACACCATATATTTT.